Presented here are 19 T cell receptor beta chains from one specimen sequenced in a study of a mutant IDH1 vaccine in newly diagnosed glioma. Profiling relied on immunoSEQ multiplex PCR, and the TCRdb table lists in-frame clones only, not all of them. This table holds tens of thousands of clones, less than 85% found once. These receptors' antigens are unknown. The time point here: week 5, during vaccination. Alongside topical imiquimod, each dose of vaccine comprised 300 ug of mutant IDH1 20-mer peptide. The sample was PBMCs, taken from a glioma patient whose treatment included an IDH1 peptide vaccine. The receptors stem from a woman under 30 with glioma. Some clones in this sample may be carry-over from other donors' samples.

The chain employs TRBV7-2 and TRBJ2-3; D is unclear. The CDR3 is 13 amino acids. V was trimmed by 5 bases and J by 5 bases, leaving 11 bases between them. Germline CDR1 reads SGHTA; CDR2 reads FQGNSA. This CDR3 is CASSAIGLDTQYF. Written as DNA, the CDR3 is TGTGCCAGCAGCGCCATCGGTTTAGATACGCAGTATTTT.

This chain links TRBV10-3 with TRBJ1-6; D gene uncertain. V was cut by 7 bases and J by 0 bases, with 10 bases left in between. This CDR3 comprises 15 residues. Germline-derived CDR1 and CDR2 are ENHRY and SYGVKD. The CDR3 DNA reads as TGTGCCATCAAGGAGGATTCCTCCTATAATTCACCCCTCCACTTT. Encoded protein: CAIKEDSSYNSPLHF.

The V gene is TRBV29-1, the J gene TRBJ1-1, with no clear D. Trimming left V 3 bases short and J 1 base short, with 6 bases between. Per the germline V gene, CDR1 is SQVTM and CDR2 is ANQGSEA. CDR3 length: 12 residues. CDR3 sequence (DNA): TGCAGCGTTGATATAAAGAACACTGAAGCTTTCTTT. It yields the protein CSVDIKNTEAFF.

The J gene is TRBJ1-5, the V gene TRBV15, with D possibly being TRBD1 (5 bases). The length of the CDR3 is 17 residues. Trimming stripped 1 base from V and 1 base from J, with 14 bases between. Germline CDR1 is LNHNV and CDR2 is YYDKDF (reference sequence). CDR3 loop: CATSRGGWGTSNQPQHF. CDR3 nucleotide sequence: TGTGCCACCAGCAGAGGCGGGTGGGGGACGAGCAATCAGCCCCAGCATTTT.

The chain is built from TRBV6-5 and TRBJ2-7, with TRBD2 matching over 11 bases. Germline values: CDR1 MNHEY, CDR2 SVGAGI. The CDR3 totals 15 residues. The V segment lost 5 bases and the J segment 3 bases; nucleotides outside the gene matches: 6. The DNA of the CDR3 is TGTGCCAGCAGTCGCCGTAGCGGGGGGGGCTACGAGCAGTACTTC. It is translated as CASSRRSGGGYEQYF.

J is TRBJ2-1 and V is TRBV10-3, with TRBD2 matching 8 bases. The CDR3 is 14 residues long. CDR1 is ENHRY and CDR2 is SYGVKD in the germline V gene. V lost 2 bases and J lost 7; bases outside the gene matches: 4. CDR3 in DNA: TGTGCCATCAGTGAGCGGGGGGGGATTAATGAGCAGTTCTTC. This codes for CAISERGGINEQFF.

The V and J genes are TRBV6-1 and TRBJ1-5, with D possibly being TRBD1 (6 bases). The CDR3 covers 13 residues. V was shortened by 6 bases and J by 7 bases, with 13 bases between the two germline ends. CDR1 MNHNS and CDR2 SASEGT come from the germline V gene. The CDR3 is CASRIQGPQPQHF. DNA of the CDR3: TGTGCCAGCAGGATACAGGGCCCCCAGCCCCAGCATTTT.

This CDR3 is CASSPGGTGNTIYF. In nucleotides, the CDR3 is TGTGCCAGCTCACCTGGAGGGACTGGAAACACCATATATTTT. The chain recombines TRBV18 with TRBJ1-3; D is uncertain. This CDR3 comprises 14 residues. Germline-derived CDR1 and CDR2 are KGHSH and LQKENI. The ends were cut back, 3 bases at V and 2 bases at J, with 8 bases in the middle.

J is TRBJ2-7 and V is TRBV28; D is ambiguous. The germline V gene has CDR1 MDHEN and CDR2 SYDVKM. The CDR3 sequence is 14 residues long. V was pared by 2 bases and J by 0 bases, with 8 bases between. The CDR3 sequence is CASSLTPASYEQYF. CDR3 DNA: TGTGCCAGCAGTTTAACTCCAGCCTCCTACGAGCAGTACTTC.

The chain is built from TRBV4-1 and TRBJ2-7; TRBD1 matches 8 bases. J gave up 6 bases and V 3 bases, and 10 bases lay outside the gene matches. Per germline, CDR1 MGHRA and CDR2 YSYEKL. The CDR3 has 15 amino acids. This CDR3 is CASSQSRGPGSEQYF. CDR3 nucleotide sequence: TGCGCCAGCAGCCAGAGCAGGGGGCCAGGTTCCGAGCAGTACTTC.

The CDR3 sequence: CAWRDSGANVLTF. CDR3 in DNA: TGTGCCTGGCGGGACTCTGGGGCCAACGTCCTGACTTTC. The J gene is TRBJ2-6, the V gene TRBV30; a possible D gene is TRBD2 (5 bases). The CDR3 has 13 amino acids. Trimming removed 5 bases at V and 0 bases at J, with 5 bases between. Germline V gene lookup returns CDR1 GTSNPN and CDR2 SVGIG (reference sequence).

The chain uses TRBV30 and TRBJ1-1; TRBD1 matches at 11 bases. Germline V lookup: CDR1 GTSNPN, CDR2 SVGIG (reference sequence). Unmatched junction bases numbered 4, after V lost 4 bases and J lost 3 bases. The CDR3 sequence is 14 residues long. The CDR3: CAWIPGQGDTEAFF. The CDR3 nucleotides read TGTGCCTGGATCCCGGGACAGGGGGACACTGAAGCTTTCTTT.

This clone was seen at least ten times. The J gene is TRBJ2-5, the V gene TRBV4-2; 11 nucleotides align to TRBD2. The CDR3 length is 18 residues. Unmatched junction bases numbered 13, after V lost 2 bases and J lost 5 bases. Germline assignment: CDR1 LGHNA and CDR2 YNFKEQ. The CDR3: CASSQTTSGDPFGETQYF. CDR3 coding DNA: TGTGCCAGCAGCCAAACGACTAGCGGGGATCCTTTCGGGGAGACCCAGTACTTC.

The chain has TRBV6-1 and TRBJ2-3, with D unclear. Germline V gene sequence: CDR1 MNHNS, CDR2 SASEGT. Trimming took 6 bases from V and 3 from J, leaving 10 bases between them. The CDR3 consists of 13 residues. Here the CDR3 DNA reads TGTGCCAGCAGGGGAAGCAGTACAGATACGCAGTATTTT. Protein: CASRGSSTDTQYF.

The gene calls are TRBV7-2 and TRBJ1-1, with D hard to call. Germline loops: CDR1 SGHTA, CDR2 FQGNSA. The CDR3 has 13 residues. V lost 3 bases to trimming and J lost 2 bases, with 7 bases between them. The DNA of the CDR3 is TGTGCCAGCAGCTTCGGACCCAACACTGAAGCTTTCTTT. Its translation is CASSFGPNTEAFF.

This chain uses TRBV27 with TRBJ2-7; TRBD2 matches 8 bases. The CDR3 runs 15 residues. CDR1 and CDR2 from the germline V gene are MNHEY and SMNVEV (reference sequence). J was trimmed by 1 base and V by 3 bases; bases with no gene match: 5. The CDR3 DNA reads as TGTGCCAGCAGTTTGGGTAGCGGGAAATCCTACGAGCAGTACTTC. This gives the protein CASSLGSGKSYEQYF.

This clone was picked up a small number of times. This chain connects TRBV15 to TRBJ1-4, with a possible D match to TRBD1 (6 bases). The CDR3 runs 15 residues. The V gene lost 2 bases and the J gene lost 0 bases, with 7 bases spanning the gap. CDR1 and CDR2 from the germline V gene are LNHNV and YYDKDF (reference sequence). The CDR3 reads CATSRRGATNEKLFF. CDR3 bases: TGTGCCACCAGCAGAAGGGGGGCAACTAATGAAAAACTGTTTTTT.

The chain's CDR3 is CASSSNRDQETQYF. The DNA of the CDR3 is TGTGCCAGCAGCTCCAACAGGGACCAAGAGACCCAGTACTTC. The rearrangement links TRBV11-3 to TRBJ2-5; tentatively, D is TRBD1 (6 bases). Germline V gene sequence: CDR1 SGHNT, CDR2 YENEEA. V was trimmed by 4 bases and J by 0 bases, leaving 9 bases between them. This CDR3 has 14 amino acids.

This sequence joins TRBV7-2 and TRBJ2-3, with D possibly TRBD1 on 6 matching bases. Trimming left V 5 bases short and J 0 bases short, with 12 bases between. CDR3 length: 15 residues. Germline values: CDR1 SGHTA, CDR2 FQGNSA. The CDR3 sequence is CASSPTGFSTDTQYF. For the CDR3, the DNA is TGTGCCAGCAGCCCTACAGGGTTTAGCACAGATACGCAGTATTTT.